Listed here is a single T cell receptor beta chain. The antigen is not known. Each CDR3 protein is one row after TCRdb ran MiXCR on the 5' RACE reads. The sample consists of 100,000 to 150,000 distinct CDR3 sequences, more than 15% of them appearing once. These data come from a study of CD8 T cells in ankylosing spondylitis. CDR1 and CDR2 (germline): MNHNS, SASEGT. The CDR3 length is 14 residues. The V end was cut by 3 bases, the J end by 2 bases, with 11 bases between. Findings of the study overall: The authors found the disease-linked clones to be CD8+ and relatively rare in peripheral blood. The study identified a TCR beta motif of about eight highly homologous variants that appeared characteristic of ankylosing spondylitis blood. Disease-linked clones reportedly showed significant enrichment in matched ankylosing spondylitis synovial fluid.

This chain links TRBV6-1 with TRBJ2-7; weak D call: TRBD1 (7 bases). Material: blood, either unsorted or a sorted T cell fraction (not recorded which). The clonotype was recovered from a male donor with ankylosing spondylitis. The CDR3 nucleotides are TGTGCCAGCAGTGACGGGGGACAGACCTACGAGCAGTACTTC. It specifies CASSDGGQTYEQYF.